A selection of T cell receptor beta chains follows, all from one sample in a study of blood T cells in healthy people across ages. TCRdb called the 5' RACE reads again in MiXCR, with one record for every CDR3 protein. Among about 750,000 distinct CDR3 sequences listed, about 55% were seen once. Sequencing used blood. The receptor set was obtained from a man at least 80 years old in good health. Both conserved end residues are part of each CDR3. Each record gives: D gene, V gene, clone size, J gene, CDR3 protein, CDR3 DNA. A D gene is named only where the DNA matches it firmly. The listing skips clone size in some rows; elsewhere it reads once, few, many or a size class.

d_call: TRBD2
v_call: TRBV20-1
clone_size: NA
j_call: TRBJ2-3
cdr3_aa: CSARRVSGSTDTQYF
cdr3_nt: TGCAGTGCTAGAAGGGTTAGCGGGAGCACAGATACGCAGTATTTT

d_call: NA
v_call: TRBV5-1
clone_size: NA
j_call: TRBJ1-1
cdr3_aa: CASSFEMNTEAFF
cdr3_nt: TGCGCCAGCAGCTTTGAGATGAACACTGAAGCTTTCTTT

d_call: TRBD1
v_call: TRBV12-3/TRBV12-4
clone_size: NA
j_call: TRBJ1-2
cdr3_aa: CASSTDRAPYGYTF
cdr3_nt: TGTGCCAGCAGTACCGACAGGGCCCCCTATGGCTACACCTTC

d_call: NA
v_call: TRBV7-6
clone_size: NA
j_call: TRBJ2-1
cdr3_aa: CASSLKFLGSRDDEQFF
cdr3_nt: TGTGCCAGCAGCTTGAAATTTCTGGGGAGTCGGGACGATGAGCAGTTCTTC

d_call: NA
v_call: TRBV5-1
clone_size: few
j_call: TRBJ2-5
cdr3_aa: CASSLAGSRGETQYF
cdr3_nt: TGCGCCAGCAGCTTGGCCGGGAGTCGAGGCGAGACCCAGTACTTC

d_call: TRBD2
v_call: TRBV19
clone_size: NA
j_call: TRBJ2-3
cdr3_aa: CASSRAGAGADTQYF
cdr3_nt: TGTGCCAGTAGCCGAGCGGGAGCTGGCGCAGATACGCAGTATTTT

d_call: TRBD1
v_call: TRBV11-1
clone_size: NA
j_call: TRBJ1-2
cdr3_aa: CASSFKDRESYTF
cdr3_nt: TGTGCCAGCAGCTTCAAAGACAGGGAGAGCTACACCTTC

d_call: NA
v_call: TRBV27
clone_size: NA
j_call: TRBJ2-6
cdr3_aa: CASSIMLGSSTAGANVLTF
cdr3_nt: TGTGCCAGCAGCATCATGCTGGGGTCTTCTACTGCTGGGGCCAACGTCCTGACTTTC

d_call: NA
v_call: TRBV12-3/TRBV12-4
clone_size: few
j_call: TRBJ1-2
cdr3_aa: CASSYDLTYGYTF
cdr3_nt: TGTGCCAGCAGCTACGACCTGACCTATGGCTACACCTTC

d_call: NA
v_call: TRBV10-3
clone_size: once
j_call: TRBJ2-3
cdr3_aa: CAISERDLTDTQYF
cdr3_nt: TGTGCCATCAGTGAGCGGGACCTCACAGATACGCAGTATTTT

d_call: NA
v_call: TRBV10-2
clone_size: NA
j_call: TRBJ2-7
cdr3_aa: CASAGPYEQYF
cdr3_nt: TGCGCCAGCGCCGGGCCCTACGAGCAGTACTTC

d_call: NA
v_call: TRBV5-6
clone_size: NA
j_call: TRBJ2-1
cdr3_aa: CASSLRGSEQFF
cdr3_nt: TGTGCCAGCAGCCTCAGGGGAAGTGAGCAGTTCTTC

d_call: TRBD2
v_call: TRBV18
clone_size: NA
j_call: TRBJ2-4
cdr3_aa: CASSPFGTSGAKNIQYF
cdr3_nt: TGTGCCAGCTCACCATTCGGGACTAGCGGAGCCAAAAACATTCAGTACTTC

d_call: NA
v_call: TRBV9
clone_size: few
j_call: TRBJ2-6
cdr3_aa: CASSPTDQGGLGANVLTF
cdr3_nt: TGTGCCAGCAGTCCCACCGATCAGGGGGGGCTCGGGGCCAACGTCCTGACTTTC

d_call: NA
v_call: TRBV5-1
clone_size: NA
j_call: TRBJ1-1
cdr3_aa: CASSLGTARAFF
cdr3_nt: TGCGCCAGCAGCTTGGGGACGGCCCGGGCTTTCTTT

d_call: NA
v_call: TRBV28
clone_size: NA
j_call: TRBJ2-1
cdr3_aa: CAANSIGRGTNEQFF
cdr3_nt: TGTGCCGCTAACAGTATTGGCAGGGGTACCAATGAGCAGTTCTTC

d_call: NA
v_call: TRBV27
clone_size: NA
j_call: TRBJ1-2
cdr3_aa: CASRGQLGYTF
cdr3_nt: TGTGCCAGCCGGGGACAACTGGGCTACACCTTC

d_call: TRBD2
v_call: TRBV3-1
clone_size: few
j_call: TRBJ2-7
cdr3_aa: CASSQRGLAGGDEQYF
cdr3_nt: TGTGCCAGCAGCCAAAGAGGGCTAGCGGGAGGAGACGAGCAGTACTTC

d_call: NA
v_call: TRBV20-1
clone_size: NA
j_call: TRBJ2-5
cdr3_aa: CSASDSLQESQYF
cdr3_nt: TGCAGTGCTAGTGACAGCTTGCAAGAATCCCAGTACTTC

d_call: NA
v_call: TRBV7-2
clone_size: NA
j_call: TRBJ2-5
cdr3_aa: CASSLKQGAKQETQYF
cdr3_nt: TGTGCCAGCAGCTTAAAACAAGGGGCGAAACAAGAGACCCAGTACTTC

d_call: TRBD2
v_call: TRBV3-1
clone_size: NA
j_call: TRBJ2-5
cdr3_aa: CASSQGAGGPETQYF
cdr3_nt: TGTGCCAGCAGCCAAGGAGCGGGAGGGCCTGAGACCCAGTACTTC

d_call: NA
v_call: TRBV7-2
clone_size: few
j_call: TRBJ2-1
cdr3_aa: CASSFGAGEYNEQFF
cdr3_nt: TGTGCCAGCAGCTTCGGGGCAGGAGAATACAATGAGCAGTTCTTC

d_call: NA
v_call: TRBV18
clone_size: few
j_call: TRBJ2-5
cdr3_aa: CASSPEWKETQYF
cdr3_nt: TGTGCCAGCTCACCGGAGTGGAAAGAGACCCAGTACTTC

d_call: NA
v_call: TRBV29-1
clone_size: few
j_call: TRBJ2-1
cdr3_aa: CSVGTYSYNEQFF
cdr3_nt: TGCAGCGTTGGGACTTACTCCTACAATGAGCAGTTCTTC

d_call: NA
v_call: TRBV7-9
clone_size: NA
j_call: TRBJ2-1
cdr3_aa: CASSQEDLNEQFF
cdr3_nt: TGTGCCAGCAGCCAAGAGGACCTCAATGAGCAGTTCTTC

d_call: TRBD2
v_call: TRBV11-2
clone_size: NA
j_call: TRBJ2-1
cdr3_aa: CASSSGIAGSNEQFF
cdr3_nt: TGTGCCAGCAGCTCCGGGATAGCGGGTTCCAATGAGCAGTTCTTC

d_call: NA
v_call: TRBV9
clone_size: NA
j_call: TRBJ2-1
cdr3_aa: CATSRADSYNEQFF
cdr3_nt: TGTGCCACCAGCAGGGCTGACTCCTACAATGAGCAGTTCTTC

d_call: TRBD2
v_call: TRBV28
clone_size: few
j_call: TRBJ2-7
cdr3_aa: CASSLSLAGAEQYF
cdr3_nt: TGTGCCAGCAGTTTGTCACTAGCGGGAGCCGAGCAGTACTTC

d_call: TRBD1
v_call: TRBV29-1
clone_size: NA
j_call: TRBJ2-7
cdr3_aa: CSVGRQGAYEQYF
cdr3_nt: TGCAGCGTTGGTAGGCAGGGGGCCTACGAGCAGTACTTC

d_call: NA
v_call: TRBV27
clone_size: NA
j_call: TRBJ2-1
cdr3_aa: CASSSPSGTTYNEQFF
cdr3_nt: TGTGCCAGCAGTTCCCCAAGCGGGACAACCTACAATGAGCAGTTCTTC

d_call: NA
v_call: TRBV14
clone_size: once
j_call: TRBJ2-2
cdr3_aa: CASRQGHHGWTGELFF
cdr3_nt: TGTGCCAGCAGACAAGGGCACCATGGTTGGACCGGGGAGCTGTTTTTT

d_call: NA
v_call: TRBV10-3
clone_size: NA
j_call: TRBJ2-1
cdr3_aa: CAVTPGVASSYNEQFF
cdr3_nt: TGTGCCGTCACCCCCGGGGTGGCAAGCTCCTACAATGAGCAGTTCTTC

d_call: NA
v_call: TRBV20-1
clone_size: NA
j_call: TRBJ2-5
cdr3_aa: CSARPLGLSGETQYF
cdr3_nt: TGCAGTGCTAGACCGTTGGGGCTATCCGGGGAGACCCAGTACTTC

d_call: NA
v_call: TRBV2
clone_size: NA
j_call: TRBJ2-1
cdr3_aa: CASSEGGGGTGKQFF
cdr3_nt: TGTGCCAGCAGTGAAGGAGGGGGAGGCACCGGAAAGCAGTTCTTC

d_call: TRBD1
v_call: TRBV20-1
clone_size: few
j_call: TRBJ1-1
cdr3_aa: CSARQGGRNTEAFF
cdr3_nt: TGCAGTGCACGACAGGGGGGGAGGAACACTGAAGCTTTCTTT

d_call: NA
v_call: TRBV29-1
clone_size: few
j_call: TRBJ1-2
cdr3_aa: CSALLSGTSFGYTF
cdr3_nt: TGCAGCGCTCTCCTCTCCGGGACTTCCTTTGGCTACACCTTC

d_call: NA
v_call: TRBV18
clone_size: NA
j_call: TRBJ2-6
cdr3_aa: CASSPVTGSGANVLTF
cdr3_nt: TGTGCCAGCTCCCCAGTCACAGGGTCTGGGGCCAACGTCCTGACTTTC

d_call: NA
v_call: TRBV20-1
clone_size: few
j_call: TRBJ2-3
cdr3_aa: CSAMGRISTDTQYF
cdr3_nt: TGCAGTGCGATGGGACGCATAAGCACAGATACGCAGTATTTT

d_call: NA
v_call: TRBV7-9
clone_size: few
j_call: TRBJ2-7
cdr3_aa: CASNPDIAYEQYF
cdr3_nt: TGTGCCAGCAACCCGGACATCGCCTACGAGCAGTACTTC

d_call: NA
v_call: TRBV20-1
clone_size: NA
j_call: TRBJ2-3
cdr3_aa: CSARYRGAEAAHRYAYF
cdr3_nt: TGCAGTGCTAGATACCGAGGAGCGGAAGCGGCTCACAGATACGCGTATTTT

d_call: TRBD1
v_call: TRBV6-5
clone_size: NA
j_call: TRBJ2-7
cdr3_aa: CASSPGTGLFYEQYF
cdr3_nt: TGTGCCAGCAGCCCCGGGACAGGATTATTCTACGAGCAGTACTTC